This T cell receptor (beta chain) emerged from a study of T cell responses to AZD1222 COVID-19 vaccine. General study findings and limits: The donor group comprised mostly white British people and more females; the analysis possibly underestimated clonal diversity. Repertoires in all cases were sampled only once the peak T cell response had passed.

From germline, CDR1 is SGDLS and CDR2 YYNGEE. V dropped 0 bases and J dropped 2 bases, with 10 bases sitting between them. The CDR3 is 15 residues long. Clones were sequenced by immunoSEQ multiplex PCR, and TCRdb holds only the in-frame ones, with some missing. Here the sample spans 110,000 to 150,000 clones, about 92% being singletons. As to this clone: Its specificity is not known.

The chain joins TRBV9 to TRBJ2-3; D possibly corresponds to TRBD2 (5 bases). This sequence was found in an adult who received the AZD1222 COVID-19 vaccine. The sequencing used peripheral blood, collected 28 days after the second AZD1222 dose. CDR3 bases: TGTGCCAGCAGCGTAGGCGGGTACCACACAGATACGCAGTATTTT. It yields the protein CASSVGGYHTDTQYF.